Following are 32 T cell receptor beta chains from one sample sequenced in a study of human T cells and chemical hapten exposure (dated by TCRdb to the early 2020s). In the paper's terms, the time point label means: pre-sensitization, week 0. The treatment or condition label corresponds to: therapeutic diphenylcyclopropenone sensitization with weekly scalp DPC. The library was prepared using RACE. Reads for this sample came from a NextSeq 500. TCRdb reprocessed the public reads (quality trimming at Q25 with fastp, clone calling with MiXCR) and kept in-frame beta chains. Merged by CDR3 protein, the rows form single entries marked with the most common genes and DNA. The sample records more than 250,000 distinct CDR3 sequences, around 9.3% of which are singletons. Around 2.5% of the sample goes to the ten largest clones. The material was whole blood, obtained in connection with sensitization to the hapten diphenylcyclopropenone (DPC). The receptors originated from a woman aged 35 to 49 with alopecia areata. Some clones in this sample may be carry-over from other donors' samples.

At least ten counts were recorded for this clonotype. The chain joins TRBV7-9 to TRBJ1-2, with 7 bases identical to TRBD1. The J segment lost 12 bases and the V segment lost 1 base, leaving 5 bases of the junction unmatched. The CDR3 covers 12 residues. Germline V gene lookup returns CDR1 SEHNR and CDR2 FQNEAQ (reference sequence). Here the CDR3 reads CASSLGNRGDTF. The DNA of the CDR3 is TGTGCCAGCAGCTTAGGAAACAGGGGTGACACCTTC.

V gene TRBV27 combines with J gene TRBJ2-7; 7 nucleotides agree with TRBD1. CDR3 length: 14 residues. Germline lookup yields CDR1 MNHEY and CDR2 SMNVEV (reference sequence). Losses at the gene ends were 4 bases for V and 4 bases for J; bases not matched to a gene: 7. The CDR3, as DNA: TGTGCCAGCAGTTCGAGGACAGGTATTTACGAGCAGTACTTC. Translation gives CASSSRTGIYEQYF.

This clonotype was recorded at least ten times. J is TRBJ2-7 and V is TRBV29-1; maybe TRBD1 (6 bases). The CDR3 consists of 12 residues. The germline V gene encodes CDR1 SQVTM and CDR2 ANQGSEA. V was clipped by 6 bases and J by 2 bases, with 11 bases between them. The CDR3 DNA is TGCAGCGTGGACAGTGGGACCTACGAGCAGTACTTC. This gives the protein CSVDSGTYEQYF.

In this sample, this clonotype turned up many times. This rearrangement joins TRBV12-3 or TRBV12-4 to TRBJ2-2; weak D call: TRBD1 (6 bases). The germline V and J ends were trimmed by 5 bases and 6 bases, with 16 bases remaining between them. The CDR3 has 15 residues. Written as DNA, the CDR3 is TGTGCCAGCAGTGGACCGGGACAACGATCCGGGGAGCTGTTTTTT. It specifies CASSGPGQRSGELFF.

Ten or more counts support this clonotype. The J gene is TRBJ2-7, the V gene TRBV20-1; the match to TRBD1 covers 7 bases. This CDR3 region has 12 residues. Germline V gene lookup returns CDR1 DFQATT and CDR2 SNEGSKA (reference sequence). Trimming at V came to 6 bases and at J to 3 bases, leaving 5 bases not matched to a gene. CDR3 coding DNA: TGCAGTGCCGGAAGGGGGCGCTACGAGCAGTACTTC. Protein sequence: CSAGRGRYEQYF.

The chain links TRBV27 to TRBJ2-5, with D perhaps matching TRBD1 (6 bases). V lost 5 bases and J lost 7, with 8 bases in between. The CDR3 totals 11 residues. Germline loops: CDR1 MNHEY, CDR2 SMNVEV (reference sequence). In nucleotides, the CDR3 is TGTGCCAGCAGTCAACAGGGGACCCAGTACTTC. Translating it yields CASSQQGTQYF.

This rearrangement joins TRBV11-3 to TRBJ2-4, with TRBD2 matching 8 bases. Per the germline V gene, CDR1 is SGHNT and CDR2 is YENEEA. CDR3 length: 14 residues. The ends lost 2 bases at V and 8 bases at J; junction bases unmatched: 5. CDR3 sequence: CASSLSATSDIQYF. CDR3 nucleotide sequence: TGTGCCAGCAGCTTAAGCGCGACTAGCGACATTCAGTACTTC.

This chain links TRBV20-1 with TRBJ2-1; 12 nucleotides agree with TRBD2. The CDR3 spans 15 residues. Germline V gene sequence: CDR1 DFQATT, CDR2 SNEGSKA (reference sequence). V was pared by 2 bases and J by 4 bases, with 3 bases of the junction left unmatched. In nucleotides, the CDR3 is TGCAGTGCTAGAAGGACTAGCGGGAAATACAATGAGCAGTTCTTC. Encoded protein: CSARRTSGKYNEQFF.

This clonotype has just a few counts. The chain uses TRBV2 and TRBJ2-7, with TRBD2 matching over 9 bases. Germline-derived CDR1 and CDR2 are SNHLY and FYNNEI. The CDR3 totals 15 residues. V gave up 4 bases and J gave up 2 bases; unmatched junction bases: 6. DNA for the CDR3: TGTGCCAGCAGTGCGTTGGCTAGCGGGACCTACGAGCAGTACTTC. Translation gives CASSALASGTYEQYF. Full variable domain (rest looked up from reference TRBV2 and TRBJ2-7): EPEVTQTPSHQVTQMGQEVILRCVPISNHLYFYWYRQILGQKVEFLVSFYNNEISEKSEIFDDQFSVERPDGSNFTLKIRSTKLEDSAMYFCASSALASGTYEQYFGPGTRLTVT.

This clonotype showed up many times. V usage is TRBV14 and J usage is TRBJ2-1, with 7 bases identical to TRBD2. CDR1 is SGHDN, CDR2 FVKESK, per germline. V shed 5 bases and J 2 bases; nucleotides not matched to a gene: 6. CDR3 length: 15 residues. For the CDR3, the DNA is TGTGCCAGCAGCGTTCAGCGGGGCCCCTACAATGAGCAGTTCTTC. Translation gives CASSVQRGPYNEQFF. The variable domain in full, completed from reference TRBV14 and TRBJ2-1, reads EAGVTQFPSHSVIEKGQTVTLRCDPISGHDNLYWYRRVMGKEIKFLLHFVKESKQDESGMPNNRFLAERTGGTYSTLKVQPAELEDSGVYFCASSVQRGPYNEQFFGPGTRLTVL.

This clonotype has a count of ten or more. This rearrangement joins TRBV5-1 to TRBJ2-3; no firm D call. The germline CDR1 and CDR2 sequences are SGHRS and YFSETQ. V gave up 2 bases and J gave up 0 bases, with 10 bases separating them. The CDR3 runs 15 residues. The CDR3 protein is CASSFGSTSTDTQYF. The DNA of the CDR3 is TGCGCCAGCAGCTTTGGTAGCACCAGCACAGATACGCAGTATTTT.

The chain has TRBV29-1 and TRBJ1-4, with D maybe TRBD1 (5 bases). Germline values: CDR1 SQVTM, CDR2 ANQGSEA. Trimming removed 6 bases from V and 7 bases from J, with 21 bases in between. CDR3 size: 15 residues. The CDR3 DNA reads as TGCAGCGTGGGAACGGCAGGGTCAAGTAGTGAAAAACTGTTTTTT. The encoded protein is CSVGTAGSSSEKLFF.

This clonotype was counted ten times or more. The chain employs TRBV29-1 and TRBJ2-1, with D possibly being TRBD1 (5 bases). Germline values: CDR1 SQVTM, CDR2 ANQGSEA. The CDR3 length is 15 residues. The V and J ends lost 6 bases and 2 bases respectively, with 17 bases between them. The CDR3 sequence: CSVDKYMEPYNEQFF. CDR3 DNA: TGCAGCGTGGACAAGTACATGGAACCCTACAATGAGCAGTTCTTC.

The chain has TRBV9 and TRBJ2-5; D remains unclear. The CDR3 contains 13 residues. The germline CDR1 and CDR2 sequences are SGDLS and YYNGEE. V gave up 2 bases and J gave up 5 bases, with 10 bases separating them. The DNA of the CDR3 is TGTGCCAGCAGCGTGGGCCCCGGGGAGACCCAGTACTTC. Protein product: CASSVGPGETQYF.

V gene TRBV2 combines with J gene TRBJ1-6; 8 positions match TRBD1. CDR1 is SNHLY and CDR2 is FYNNEI in the germline V gene. The CDR3 totals 15 residues. V gave up 0 bases and J gave up 7 bases; unmatched junction bases: 2. The CDR3 DNA follows: TGTGCCAGCAGTGAAGCTAGACAGGGGAATTCACCCCTCCACTTT. This gives the protein CASSEARQGNSPLHF.

This chain connects TRBV20-1 to TRBJ1-1; D is uncertain. The CDR3 totals 13 residues. Deletions cut 2 bases from V and 1 base from J, with 8 bases between. The germline CDR1 and CDR2 sequences are DFQATT and SNEGSKA (reference sequence). This chain's CDR3 is CSARWGGNTEAFF. For the CDR3, the DNA is TGCAGTGCTAGATGGGGAGGGAACACTGAAGCTTTCTTT.

This clonotype was detected ten times or more. The gene calls are TRBV20-1 and TRBJ1-6; D is unclear. Germline V lookup: CDR1 DFQATT, CDR2 SNEGSKA (reference sequence). Between the trimmed V and J ends, which lost 3 bases and 2 bases, there was a span of 14 bases. CDR3 size: 16 residues. Here the CDR3 DNA reads TGCAGTGCTAGTGACCAGAGTGTCCCCTATAATTCACCCCTCCACTTT. It is translated as CSASDQSVPYNSPLHF.

This clonotype appeared a few times. V usage is TRBV30 and J usage is TRBJ1-1; D unresolved. Looked up from germline, CDR1 is GTSNPN and CDR2 is SVGIG (reference sequence). CDR3 length: 14 amino acids. V shed 3 bases and J shed 0 bases, with 11 bases lying between them. CDR3 DNA: TGTGCCTGGAGGTACAGCCCCCTGAACACTGAAGCTTTCTTT. It is translated as CAWRYSPLNTEAFF.

As for this clonotype: Relative to the germline gene, one junction end is altered; a read error may explain this. The rearrangement joins TRBV2 to TRBJ1-2; TRBD1 aligns across 9 bases. The CDR3 has 19 residues. Germline V gene lookup returns CDR1 SNHLY and CDR2 FYNNEI. The CDR3, as DNA: TGTGCCAGCAGTGTCCTCACTCCCGGACAGGGGATCTTCGACTATAGCTACACCTTC. It yields the protein CASSVLTPGQGIFDYSYTF.

J is TRBJ2-7 and V is TRBV10-3, with D tentatively TRBD1 (6 bases). This CDR3 spans 12 amino acids. V lost 4 bases and J lost 7, with 11 bases in between. Germline V gene lookup returns CDR1 ENHRY and CDR2 SYGVKD. CDR3 nucleotide sequence: TGTGCCATCAGTGGACAGGAAAGGGAGCAGTACTTC. Amino acids: CAISGQEREQYF.

This clonotype came up many times. CDR3 in amino acids: CASSSPVSSSWEETQYF. The CDR3 DNA reads TGTGCCAGCAGCTCCCCTGTATCTAGCTCCTGGGAAGAGACCCAGTACTTC. This chain uses TRBV7-2 with TRBJ2-5; perhaps TRBD2 as D (5 bases). CDR3 length equals 17 residues. Germline V CDR1 and CDR2: SGHTA, FQGNSA. V shed 4 bases and J shed 3 bases, with 21 bases lying between them.

This chain uses TRBV12-3 or TRBV12-4 with TRBJ2-2, with a weak D call TRBD1 (5 bases). Trimming pared 1 base from V and 4 bases from J, leaving 10 bases between. The CDR3 is 15 amino acids. CDR3 DNA sequence: TGTGCCAGCAGTTTAGGGCGGCAGGGCACCGGGGAGCTGTTTTTT. Protein sequence: CASSLGRQGTGELFF.

In this sample, this clonotype turned up a few times. The gene calls are TRBV12-3 or TRBV12-4 and TRBJ1-1; perhaps TRBD1 as D (6 bases). The CDR3 runs to 18 residues. Deletions cut 6 bases from V and 2 bases from J, with 25 bases between. The CDR3 DNA reads as TGTGCCAGCAGCCCAGACCCGGGGGCAGGGATAGTAAACACTGAAGCTTTCTTT. It codes for CASSPDPGAGIVNTEAFF.

This rearrangement joins TRBV4-3 to TRBJ2-2, with TRBD2 matching over 8 bases. V shed 1 base, J shed 2 bases, and the junction held 12 bases outside the gene matches. The germline gives CDR1 LGHNA, CDR2 YSLEER. This CDR3 has 19 residues. The CDR3 coding sequence is TGCGCCAGCAGCCAAGGTCCAACCAGCGGGAGCATAAACACCGGGGAGCTGTTTTTT. Its translation: CASSQGPTSGSINTGELFF.

This clonotype appeared a few times. The chain is built from TRBV6-5 and TRBJ2-3; D may be TRBD2 (5 bases). With 6 bases removed from V and 2 bases from J, the gap between germline ends came to 15 bases. The CDR3 is 15 amino acids. Germline CDR1 MNHEY, CDR2 SVGAGI. The CDR3 DNA is TGTGCCAGCAGCCCAGCGGCCCCAGACACAGATACGCAGTATTTT. Its protein product is CASSPAAPDTDTQYF.

This clonotype was seen only a few times. This sequence joins TRBV10-3 and TRBJ1-1; 11 bases are a match to TRBD1. Germline loops: CDR1 ENHRY, CDR2 SYGVKD. Trimming at V came to 2 bases and at J to 5 bases, leaving 1 base not matched to a gene. CDR3 length: 14 amino acids. CDR3 sequence: CAISEGTGGTEAFF. The CDR3 DNA sequence: TGTGCCATCAGTGAGGGGACAGGGGGTACTGAAGCTTTCTTT.

The rearrangement links TRBV27 to TRBJ2-1; D unresolved. Trimming pared 8 bases from V and 12 bases from J, leaving 14 bases between. CDR3 length equals 11 residues. Germline CDR1 reads MNHEY; CDR2 reads SMNVEV (reference sequence). Here the CDR3 reads CASLGLLGQFF. CDR3 sequence (DNA): TGTGCCAGCCTAGGTCTTCTCGGGCAGTTCTTC.

The rearrangement links TRBV7-3 to TRBJ2-6; no reliable D call. The CDR3 extends over 12 amino acids. V gave up 8 bases and J gave up 0 bases, with 2 bases separating them. Germline V lookup: CDR1 SGHTA, CDR2 FQGTGA. The CDR3 is CASGSGANVLTF. The DNA of the CDR3 is TGTGCCAGCGGCTCTGGGGCCAACGTCCTGACTTTC.

This clonotype came up a few times. This chain links TRBV20-1 with TRBJ1-4, with D perhaps TRBD1 (6 bases). The germline gives CDR1 DFQATT, CDR2 SNEGSKA (reference sequence). V was shortened by 0 bases and J by 7 bases, with 12 bases between the two germline ends. This CDR3 is 14 amino acids long. CDR3: CSARDPQGGEKLFF. In nucleotides, the CDR3 is TGCAGTGCTAGAGATCCACAGGGAGGTGAAAAACTGTTTTTT.

The chain uses TRBV6-2 or TRBV6-3 and TRBJ2-7; 11 positions agree with TRBD2. Germline values: CDR1 MNHEY, CDR2 SVGEGT. The CDR3 covers 14 residues. Trimming at V came to 4 bases and at J to 2 bases, leaving 1 base not matched to a gene. CDR3 amino acids: CASSWGLAAYEQYF. The CDR3 nucleotides read TGTGCCAGCAGTTGGGGACTAGCGGCCTACGAGCAGTACTTC.

In this sample, this clonotype turned up a few times. The chain joins TRBV7-3 to TRBJ2-2; D is possibly TRBD1 (6 bases). This CDR3 is 15 amino acids long. Trimming removed 5 bases at V and 1 base at J, with 11 bases between. CDR1 is SGHTA, CDR2 FQGTGA, per germline. The CDR3 region is CASSPGHLNTGELFF. The DNA for the CDR3 is TGTGCCAGCAGCCCGGGACATCTGAACACCGGGGAGCTGTTTTTT. Full variable domain (remainder filled in from reference TRBV7-3 and TRBJ2-2): GAGVSQTPSNKVTEKGKYVELRCDPISGHTALYWYRQSLGQGPEFLIYFQGTGAADDSGLPNDRFFAVRPEGSVSTLKIQRTERGDSAVYLCASSPGHLNTGELFFGEGSRLTVL.

This clonotype was counted ten times or more. V is TRBV9 and J is TRBJ1-2; TRBD1 might be the D (5 bases). Germline lookup yields CDR1 SGDLS and CDR2 YYNGEE. The CDR3 extends over 13 amino acids. V was shortened by 3 bases and J by 4 bases, with 10 bases between the two germline ends. CDR3 bases: TGTGCCAGCAGCGCGGACAACAGCTATGGCTACACCTTC. Protein sequence: CASSADNSYGYTF.